This T cell receptor (beta chain) comes out of a study of blood T cell repertoires in COVID-19. Overall study context: Sites in the United States, Italy and Spain provided acute and convalescent COVID-19 samples. The cDNA or gDNA used as material had been derived from T cells, B-cell-depleted T cells, or PBMCs.

Authors' processing steps: Estimates of nucleated cell counts were drawn from the amplification of reference gene primers. Here immunoSEQ multiplex PCR was the method, and the copy in TCRdb shows in-frame clones only, minus some. V, J and clone size were drawn from that table, and D and trimming were deduced from the DNA. Counted here are over 150,000 clones, more than 70% occurring once; the ten biggest clones make up more than 9%. CDR1 and CDR2 from the germline V gene are SGHRS and YFSETQ. Trimming at V came to 4 bases and at J to 2 bases, leaving 3 bases not matched to a gene. CDR3 length: 14 residues.

The chain couples TRBV5-1 to TRBJ1-3; 7 bases align to TRBD1. Material for sequencing was peripheral blood. The clonotype comes from a woman older than 75 with active or convalescent COVID-19. CDR3 sequence (DNA): TGCGCCAGCAGCCCTCAGGGGGCTGGAAACACCATATATTTT. It encodes CASSPQGAGNTIYF.